A single sample is the source of the 18 T cell receptor beta chains below, sequenced in a study of CD8 T cells in ankylosing spondylitis. Study results and limitations: Blood from ankylosing spondylitis patients appeared to carry a characteristic roughly 8-variant TCR beta motif.

TCRdb re-analysed the 5' RACE reads in MiXCR, keeping a single row per CDR3 protein. This table has 330,000 or so distinct CDR3 sequences, around 8% appearing once. No cognate antigen is known for these TCRs. Sequencing was performed on blood, either unsorted or a sorted T cell fraction (not recorded which). The receptors shown here come from a male donor with ankylosing spondylitis.

This clonotype was recorded a few times. V and J are TRBV24-1 and TRBJ2-1; 13 nucleotides match TRBD2. Trimming at V came to 3 bases and at J to 1 base, leaving 8 bases not matched to a gene. Germline-derived CDR1 and CDR2 are KGHDR and SFDVKD. The length of the CDR3 is 19 residues. CDR3 loop: CATSDPRTSGSRSYNEQFF. CDR3 in DNA: TGTGCCACCAGTGATCCCCGGACTAGCGGGAGTAGGTCCTACAATGAGCAGTTCTTC.

This clonotype turned up a few times. V usage is TRBV2 and J usage is TRBJ2-3; TRBD1 agrees at 8 bases. With V trimmed by 5 bases and J by 1 base, 5 bases remained unmatched. Per germline, CDR1 SNHLY and CDR2 FYNNEI. This CDR3 comprises 15 residues. The CDR3 DNA is TGTGCCAGCAGTCCCGGACAGGGCCGCACAGATACGCAGTATTTT. Protein product: CASSPGQGRTDTQYF.

The chain employs TRBV20-1 and TRBJ2-7; 8 bases align to TRBD1. Germline CDR1 is DFQATT and CDR2 is SNEGSKA (reference sequence). The CDR3 spans 13 residues. V lost 5 bases to trimming and J lost 3 bases; unmatched junction nucleotides: 6. Here the CDR3 reads CSAPTDRGYEQYF. The CDR3 region has the DNA TGCAGTGCTCCCACCGACAGGGGCTACGAGCAGTACTTC.

In its sample, this clonotype was seen a few times. The chain uses TRBV6-2 or TRBV6-3 and TRBJ1-1; a weak D match, TRBD1 (5 bases). The V end lost 2 bases, the J end lost 4 bases, and 11 bases lay between the germline ends. Germline CDR1 is MNHEY and CDR2 is SVGEGT. The CDR3 is 14 amino acids. The DNA for the CDR3 is TGTGCCAGCAGTTACCGCCCGGGGGGCACTGAAGCTTTCTTT. It is translated as CASSYRPGGTEAFF.

In its sample, this clonotype was seen a few times. The chain recombines TRBV10-3 with TRBJ2-5; D remains ambiguous. The CDR3 spans 11 residues. Per germline, CDR1 ENHRY and CDR2 SYGVKD. This CDR3 reads CAIGVGETQYF. The CDR3 DNA reads as TGTGCGATCGGTGTGGGGGAGACCCAGTACTTC.

This clonotype was recorded a few times. The chain couples TRBV29-1 to TRBJ1-1; D is unresolved. CDR1 SQVTM and CDR2 ANQGSEA come from the germline V gene. The CDR3 totals 13 residues. V lost 2 bases and J lost 1, with 8 bases in between. CDR3 sequence (DNA): TGCAGCGTTGAACTGGGTGGGAACACTGAAGCTTTCTTT. Translated: CSVELGGNTEAFF.

The sample holds many counts of this clonotype. The chain couples TRBV12-3 or TRBV12-4 to TRBJ2-5; tentatively, D is TRBD2 (6 bases). V lost 3 bases, J lost 5 bases, and 13 bases lay in between. The CDR3 runs 14 residues. CDR3 sequence: CASSFAGLSETQYF. DNA for the CDR3: TGTGCCAGCAGTTTCGCCGGACTAAGTGAGACCCAGTACTTC.

This clonotype was observed a handful of times. The chain is built from TRBV6-2 or TRBV6-3 and TRBJ2-2; 14 bases are a match to TRBD2. This CDR3 spans 19 amino acids. CDR1 is MNHEY, CDR2 SVGEGT, per germline. J was trimmed by 4 bases and V by 6 bases; bases with no gene match: 13. CDR3 region: CASSPRRGLAGVITGELFF. DNA for the CDR3: TGTGCCAGCAGCCCCCGGCGGGGACTAGCGGGAGTTATCACCGGGGAGCTGTTTTTT.

The CDR3 DNA follows: TGTGCCAGCAGCTTAGCGTCAGGGTTGGGCTACACCTTC. Translated: CASSLASGLGYTF. V is TRBV7-2 and J is TRBJ1-2, with a weak D call TRBD1 (5 bases). CDR3 size: 13 residues. Trimming took 0 bases from V and 8 from J, leaving 10 bases between them. Germline-derived CDR1 and CDR2 are SGHTA and FQGNSA. The full variable domain, its missing parts supplied by reference TRBV7-2 and TRBJ1-2, is GAGVSQSPSNKVTEKGKDVELRCDPISGHTALYWYRQSLGQGLEFLIYFQGNSAPDKSGLPSDRFSAERTGGSVSTLTIQRTQQEDSAVYLCASSLASGLGYTFGSGTRLTVV.

This chain joins TRBV12-3 or TRBV12-4 and TRBJ2-7; D is uncertain. The ends were cut back, 2 bases at V and 6 bases at J, with 11 bases in the middle. This CDR3 is built from 13 residues. The CDR3 DNA sequence: TGTGCCAGCAGTTTAAGTTCCTATCGCGAGCAGTACTTC. This encodes CASSLSSYREQYF.

This sequence joins TRBV7-2 and TRBJ2-1; TRBD1 aligns across 10 bases. J lost 6 bases, V lost 8 bases, and 4 bases had no gene match. This CDR3 region has 13 residues. Germline CDR1 SGHTA, CDR2 FQGNSA. CDR3 sequence: CASRDRGVNEQFF. In nucleotides, the CDR3 is TGTGCCAGCCGGGACAGGGGTGTCAATGAGCAGTTCTTC.

J is TRBJ1-4 and V is TRBV12-5, with D tentatively TRBD1 (5 bases). The germline V gene encodes CDR1 LGHNT and CDR2 FRNRAP. V was cut by 6 bases and J by 5 bases, with 16 bases left in between. The CDR3 is 15 amino acids. DNA of the CDR3: TGTGCTAGTGGGCTTGGGGGACTCGCAAATGAAAAACTGTTTTTT. Its translation is CASGLGGLANEKLFF.

The chain links TRBV3-1 to TRBJ2-5; no reliable D call. The germline V gene has CDR1 LGHDT and CDR2 YNNKEL (reference sequence). This CDR3 spans 13 amino acids. V lost 0 bases, J lost 5 bases, and 7 bases lay in between. The CDR3 bases are TGTGCCAGCAGCCAAGAATGGACGGAGACCCAGTACTTC. It is translated as CASSQEWTETQYF.

This clonotype was seen a few times. This chain connects TRBV19 to TRBJ2-1; TRBD2 might be the D (5 bases). The CDR3 is made up of 14 amino acids. Germline CDR1 LNHDA, CDR2 SQIVND (reference sequence). The ends were cut back, 5 bases at V and 2 bases at J, with 10 bases in the middle. CDR3 region: CASSPWTAYNEQFF. The CDR3 nucleotides read TGTGCCAGTAGTCCGTGGACTGCCTACAATGAGCAGTTCTTC.

This chain connects TRBV7-9 to TRBJ1-2, with TRBD1 as a possible D gene (6 bases). Germline CDR1 is SEHNR and CDR2 is FQNEAQ (reference sequence). V was cut by 5 bases and J by 4 bases, with 11 bases left in between. The CDR3 spans 13 residues. This CDR3 is CASSRGLGYGYTF. The CDR3 region has the DNA TGTGCCAGCAGCCGGGGGCTCGGCTATGGCTACACCTTC.

This clonotype was found many times. The chain combines TRBV29-1 with TRBJ2-5; 7 bases line up with TRBD1. The CDR3 is 14 amino acids. Germline CDR1 is SQVTM and CDR2 is ANQGSEA. V gave up 1 base and J gave up 2 bases; unmatched junction bases: 4. The CDR3 coding sequence is TGCAGCGTTGAAGGTTTGGGACAGCAAGAGACCCAGTACTTC. It is translated as CSVEGLGQQETQYF.

Many counts were recorded for this clonotype. The CDR3 loop reads CSVEDQPAGGYEQYF. The CDR3 DNA is TGCAGCGTTGAAGATCAGCCAGCGGGGGGGTACGAGCAGTACTTC. The V call is TRBV29-1, the J call TRBJ2-7; 10 bases are shared with TRBD2. After removal of 0 bases from V and 4 bases from J, the junction contained 6 bases not matched to a gene. Looked up from germline, CDR1 is SQVTM and CDR2 is ANQGSEA. CDR3 length: 15 residues.

This clonotype was seen repeatedly, ten times or more. The J gene is TRBJ2-7, the V gene TRBV28, with TRBD2 matching 8 bases. V shed 6 bases and J 0 bases; nucleotides not matched to a gene: 7. CDR1 MDHEN and CDR2 SYDVKM come from the germline V gene. The CDR3 totals 15 residues. This CDR3 is CASRPSGGSSYEQYF. The CDR3 nucleotides read TGTGCCAGCAGGCCCAGCGGGGGAAGCTCCTACGAGCAGTACTTC.